This entry lists 12 T cell receptor beta chains sequenced from one sample in a study of glioma-infiltrating T cells after dendritic cell vaccination. The time point is: after dendritic cell vaccination, including at tumor progression/relapse. Data came from immunoSEQ multiplex PCR; TCRdb stores just in-frame clones and leaves some out. Found here are roughly 56,000 clones, about 83% of them singletons; the top ten hold roughly 8.5%. The source material was blood, sampled after dendritic cell vaccination. Receptor source: a human donor with glioblastoma.

The V call is TRBV28, the J call TRBJ2-7; D ambiguous. V was shortened by 4 bases and J by 1 base, with 14 bases between the two germline ends. Germline V gene data show CDR1 as MDHEN and CDR2 as SYDVKM. This CDR3 is 15 amino acids long. The CDR3 loop is CASSSQRYQSYEQYF. CDR3 coding DNA: TGTGCCAGCAGTTCCCAGCGTTACCAGTCCTACGAGCAGTACTTC.

The chain joins TRBV4-1 to TRBJ2-1; 12 bases are a match to TRBD2. Germline V gene sequence: CDR1 MGHRA, CDR2 YSYEKL. This CDR3 has 15 residues. V was clipped by 4 bases and J by 7 bases; unmatched bases: 5. The CDR3 bases are TGCGCCAGCAGCCCCCCCGGACTAGCGGGGAATGAGCAGTTCTTC. It specifies CASSPPGLAGNEQFF.

The chain couples TRBV9 to TRBJ2-1, with 8 bases that match TRBD2. V dropped 4 bases and J dropped 5; count of bases not matched to a gene: 17. Germline V gene data show CDR1 as SGDLS and CDR2 as YYNGEE. This CDR3 spans 18 amino acids. The CDR3 here is CASSLSGGPSSGDNEQFF. The CDR3 bases are TGTGCCAGCAGCCTAAGCGGGGGACCCTCATCGGGAGACAATGAGCAGTTCTTC.

The genes are TRBV9 and TRBJ2-7; the D gene is possibly TRBD2 (6 bases). Per germline, CDR1 SGDLS and CDR2 YYNGEE. V gave up 0 bases and J gave up 6 bases, with 10 bases separating them. The CDR3 length is 13 residues. In DNA form, the CDR3 reads TGTGCCAGCAGCGTAGGAGGGAGGAGCGAGCAGTACTTC. Amino acids: CASSVGGRSEQYF.

The chain couples TRBV4-2 to TRBJ2-3; D unresolved. Per germline, CDR1 LGHNA and CDR2 YNFKEQ. The V end lost 1 base, the J end lost 4 bases, and 9 bases lay between the germline ends. The CDR3 is 14 amino acids. This chain's CDR3 is CASSQVEVSDTQYF. Here the CDR3 DNA reads TGTGCCAGCAGCCAAGTAGAAGTTTCAGATACGCAGTATTTT.

This chain links TRBV19 with TRBJ2-3; 8 nucleotides match TRBD2. The CDR3 totals 14 residues. Trimming at V came to 4 bases and at J to 8 bases, leaving 8 bases not matched to a gene. CDR1 and CDR2 from the germline V gene are LNHDA and SQIVND (reference sequence). In nucleotides, the CDR3 is TGTGCCAGTAGTACTCCCCCGGGACTAGTTACGCAGTATTTT. It codes for CASSTPPGLVTQYF.

This chain connects TRBV6-5 to TRBJ1-2; a weak D match, TRBD1 (6 bases). V gave up 8 bases and J gave up 5 bases, with 12 bases separating them. The CDR3 extends over 12 amino acids. CDR1 and CDR2 from the germline V gene are MNHEY and SVGAGI. The CDR3: CASRTEPYGYTF. The CDR3 nucleotides are TGTGCCAGCCGGACAGAGCCTTATGGCTACACCTTC.

The chain joins TRBV12-5 to TRBJ2-7; 8 bases are a match to TRBD1. Germline V gene lookup returns CDR1 LGHNT and CDR2 FRNRAP. The V segment lost 6 bases and the J segment 3 bases; nucleotides outside the gene matches: 1. The CDR3 sequence is 12 residues long. The CDR3 region is CASGTGVYEQYF. In nucleotides, the CDR3 is TGTGCTAGTGGGACAGGGGTCTACGAGCAGTACTTC.

The chain uses TRBV30 and TRBJ1-4, with a possible D match to TRBD1 (5 bases). This CDR3 spans 11 amino acids. The V end was cut by 6 bases, the J end by 7 bases, with 9 bases between. Germline CDR1 GTSNPN, CDR2 SVGIG (reference sequence). The CDR3 is CACLGGEKLFF. The DNA for the CDR3 is TGTGCCTGTTTGGGGGGTGAAAAACTGTTTTTT.

A few counts support this clone. This chain joins TRBV7-2 and TRBJ2-3; D unclear. The germline V gene encodes CDR1 SGHTA and CDR2 FQGNSA. V was shortened by 8 bases and J by 1 base, with 10 bases between the two germline ends. The CDR3 length is 13 residues. CDR3 amino acids: CASLLSGTDTQYF. The CDR3 region has the DNA TGTGCCAGCCTCCTCTCGGGCACAGATACGCAGTATTTT.

The chain combines TRBV5-1 with TRBJ1-6; D is unresolved. CDR1 and CDR2 from the germline V gene are SGHRS and YFSETQ. This CDR3 is 13 amino acids long. V gave up 2 bases and J gave up 5 bases, with 5 bases separating them. CDR3 sequence (DNA): TGCGCCAGCAGCTTTCCCGATAATTCACCCCTCCACTTT. Encoded protein: CASSFPDNSPLHF.

V usage is TRBV27 and J usage is TRBJ2-1; 9 bases line up with TRBD2. Per germline, CDR1 MNHEY and CDR2 SMNVEV (reference sequence). The CDR3 is 15 residues long. V lost 0 bases, J lost 8 bases, and 5 bases stayed unmatched. The CDR3 sequence is CASSLSPSGVDEQFF. The CDR3 DNA is TGTGCCAGCAGTTTATCGCCTAGCGGGGTCGATGAGCAGTTCTTC.